Below, 9 T cell receptor beta chains from the same sample are listed, as sequenced in a study of CD8 T cells in ankylosing spondylitis. MiXCR was run by TCRdb on the 5' RACE reads, yielding one entry per CDR3 protein. The sample carries approximately 260,000 distinct CDR3 sequences, 8% to 9.5% recorded once. Sequencing input: blood, either unsorted or a sorted T cell fraction (not recorded which). Receptors originate from a male donor with ankylosing spondylitis or in good health (not recorded which).

This clonotype was picked up many times. This chain uses TRBV10-2 with TRBJ2-1, with D perhaps matching TRBD2 (6 bases). Germline-derived CDR1 and CDR2 are WSHSY and SAAADI. The ends were cut back, 4 bases at V and 2 bases at J, with 12 bases in the middle. This CDR3 is 15 amino acids long. The CDR3 region has the DNA TGCGCCAGCAGTGCGGGACTCGGGCCCTACAATGAGCAGTTCTTC. The encoded protein is CASSAGLGPYNEQFF.

This clonotype was seen ten or more times. The chain employs TRBV6-2 or TRBV6-3 and TRBJ1-4, with 7 bases fitting TRBD1. The CDR3 sequence is 14 residues long. V was clipped by 7 bases and J by 8 bases; unmatched bases: 10. Germline V gives CDR1 MNHEY, CDR2 SVGEGT. The CDR3 nucleotides read TGTGCCAGCACCCCGACAGGGTTTGGAGAAAAACTGTTTTTT. It is translated as CASTPTGFGEKLFF.

The chain joins TRBV7-2 to TRBJ1-6; TRBD1 matches 7 bases. V lost 5 bases, J lost 8 bases, and 9 bases stayed unmatched. Germline CDR1 is SGHTA and CDR2 is FQGNSA. The CDR3 spans 15 residues. CDR3 sequence (DNA): TGTGCCAGCAGCCCACGGACAGGCCGGGATTCACCCCTCCACTTT. Translating gives CASSPRTGRDSPLHF.

This clonotype was seen repeatedly, ten times or more. The rearrangement links TRBV6-5 to TRBJ2-3; possibly TRBD1 for D (5 bases). The CDR3 is 15 amino acids. Germline V lookup: CDR1 MNHEY, CDR2 SVGAGI. V gave up 1 base and J gave up 3 bases, with 11 bases separating them. The CDR3 protein is CASSYFRTRTDTQYF. The CDR3 nucleotides are TGTGCCAGCAGTTACTTCCGGACAAGGACAGATACGCAGTATTTT.

The chain combines TRBV19 with TRBJ2-1; TRBD2 might be the D (7 bases). CDR3 length: 18 residues. Germline-derived CDR1 and CDR2 are LNHDA and SQIVND (reference sequence). Trimming pared 7 bases from V and 0 bases from J, leaving 22 bases between. CDR3 coding DNA: TGTGCCAGTACCGCGTGGGGCCTAGCGGACAGCTCCTACAATGAGCAGTTCTTC. Amino acid sequence: CASTAWGLADSSYNEQFF. Together with reference TRBV19 and TRBJ2-1, the CDR3 gives the full variable domain: DGGITQSPKYLFRKEGQNVTLSCEQNLNHDAMYWYRQDPGQGLRLIYYSQIVNDFQKGDIAEGYSVSREKKESFPLTVTSAQKNPTAFYLCASTAWGLADSSYNEQFFGPGTRLTVL.

This clonotype has at least ten counts. This sequence joins TRBV7-9 and TRBJ2-1; D tentatively fits TRBD1 or TRBD2 (5 bases each). Germline lookup yields CDR1 SEHNR and CDR2 FQNEAQ (reference sequence). With 5 bases removed from V and 5 bases from J, the gap between germline ends came to 7 bases. This CDR3 has 12 amino acids. DNA of the CDR3: TGTGCCAGCAGCCGAGGGGACAATGAGCAGTTCTTC. The encoded protein is CASSRGDNEQFF.

This chain's CDR3 is CASSPGVAYEQYF. As DNA, the CDR3 is TGTGCCAGCTCCCCGGGTGTAGCCTACGAGCAGTACTTC. The chain is built from TRBV18 and TRBJ2-7; D gene uncertain. The CDR3 loop spans 13 amino acids. Trimming removed 6 bases from V and 2 bases from J, with 11 bases in between. Germline CDR1 is KGHSH and CDR2 is LQKENI.

This sequence joins TRBV20-1 and TRBJ2-7; 7 positions match TRBD1. The germline V gene encodes CDR1 DFQATT and CDR2 SNEGSKA (reference sequence). The CDR3 loop spans 17 amino acids. V was clipped by 0 bases and J by 4 bases; unmatched bases: 15. CDR3 in DNA: TGCAGTGCTAGAGATTATTCTAGGACAGGTTACGATTACGAGCAGTACTTC. Protein sequence: CSARDYSRTGYDYEQYF.

At least ten counts were recorded for this clonotype. The V and J genes are TRBV6-5 and TRBJ1-1; the match to TRBD1 covers 7 bases. Germline trimming cut 0 bases from V and 2 bases from J; bases unmatched to any gene: 6. CDR1 is MNHEY, CDR2 SVGAGI, per germline. CDR3 size: 16 residues. The CDR3 DNA reads as TGTGCCAGCAGTTACTCAGGGGACAGCCCTAACACTGAAGCTTTCTTT. Translated, it gives CASSYSGDSPNTEAFF.